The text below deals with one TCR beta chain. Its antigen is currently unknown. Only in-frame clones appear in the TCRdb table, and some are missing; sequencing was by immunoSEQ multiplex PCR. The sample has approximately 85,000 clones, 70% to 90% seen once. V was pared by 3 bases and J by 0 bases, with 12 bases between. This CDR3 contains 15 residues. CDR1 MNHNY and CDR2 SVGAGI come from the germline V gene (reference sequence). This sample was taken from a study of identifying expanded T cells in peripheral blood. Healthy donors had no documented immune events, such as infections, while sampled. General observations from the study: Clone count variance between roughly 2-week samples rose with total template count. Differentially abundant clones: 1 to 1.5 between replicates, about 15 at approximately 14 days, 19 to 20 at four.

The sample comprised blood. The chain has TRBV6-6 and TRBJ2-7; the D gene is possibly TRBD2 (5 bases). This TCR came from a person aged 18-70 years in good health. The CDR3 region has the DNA TGTGCCAGCAGTTATACGGGATTTCGCTCCTACGAGCAGTACTTC. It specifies CASSYTGFRSYEQYF.